This T cell receptor beta chain was found in a study of post-analysis software for immune sequencing data. Study at large: Relapsing-remitting, secondary progressive and progressive-relapsing multiple sclerosis courses were included.

Carried by the TCR beta cDNA libraries were unique molecular identifiers. Researchers reported roughly 0.5 million cDNA molecules coming from roughly 0.93 to 9.6 million T cells. In TCRdb, the PCR reads were re-called with MiXCR into one record per CDR3 protein. Of roughly 170,000 distinct CDR3 sequences listed, 30% are singletons. CDR3 length equals 13 residues. Germline values: CDR1 MNHEY, CDR2 SMNVEV (reference sequence). Trimming shortened V by 3 bases and J by 1 base, and 7 bases separated the two germline ends. This clonotype showed up many times. Antigen: not known. Findings and limits, study-wide: Controls showed significantly higher normalized Chao1 diversity than did multiple sclerosis patients. Strong co-clustering by F measure was seen for same-batch samples. Patients had higher frequencies than controls of roughly 5 TRBV segments, including TRBV5-6, TRBV5-1 and TRBV20-1.

The source of this sequence is a girl aged 10 to 17 with multiple sclerosis. The rearrangement joins TRBV27 to TRBJ2-7; the D is unclear. Sequenced: blood. The CDR3 region is CASSFRNSYEQYF. CDR3 in DNA: TGTGCCAGCAGTTTCAGGAATTCCTACGAGCAGTACTTC.